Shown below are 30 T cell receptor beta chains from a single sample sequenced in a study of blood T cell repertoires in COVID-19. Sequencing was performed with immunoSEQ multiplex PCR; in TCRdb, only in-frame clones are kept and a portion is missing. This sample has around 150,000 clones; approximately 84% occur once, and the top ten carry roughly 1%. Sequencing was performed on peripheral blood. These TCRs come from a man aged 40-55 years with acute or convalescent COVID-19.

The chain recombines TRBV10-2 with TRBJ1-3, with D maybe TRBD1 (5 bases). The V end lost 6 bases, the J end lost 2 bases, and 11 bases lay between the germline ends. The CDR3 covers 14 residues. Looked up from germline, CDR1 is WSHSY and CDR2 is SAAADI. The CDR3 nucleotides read TGCGCCAGCAGCCCAGGGAAGGCTGGAAACACCATATATTTT. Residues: CASSPGKAGNTIYF.

This CDR3 reads CASSSQGAKGTEAFF. Here the CDR3 DNA reads TGTGCCAGCAGCTCCCAGGGGGCGAAGGGAACTGAAGCTTTCTTT. The chain has TRBV11-1 and TRBJ1-1; 8 bases line up with TRBD1. Per germline, CDR1 SGHAT and CDR2 FQDESV (reference sequence). There are 15 residues in the CDR3. J lost 5 bases, V lost 4 bases, and 9 bases had no gene match.

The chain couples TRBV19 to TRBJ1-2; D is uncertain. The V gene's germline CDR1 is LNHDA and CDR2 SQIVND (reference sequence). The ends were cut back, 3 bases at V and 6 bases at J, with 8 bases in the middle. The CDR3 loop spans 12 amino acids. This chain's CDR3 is CASSISGNGYTF. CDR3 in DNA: TGTGCCAGTAGTATCTCGGGGAATGGCTACACCTTC.

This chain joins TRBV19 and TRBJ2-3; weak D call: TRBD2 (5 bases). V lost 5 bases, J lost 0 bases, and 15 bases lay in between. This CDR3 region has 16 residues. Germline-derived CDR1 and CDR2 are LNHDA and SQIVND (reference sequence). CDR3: CASSESSSFSTDTQYF. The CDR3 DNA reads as TGTGCCAGTAGTGAGTCTAGCAGCTTTAGCACAGATACGCAGTATTTT. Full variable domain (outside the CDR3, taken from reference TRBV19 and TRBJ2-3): DGGITQSPKYLFRKEGQNVTLSCEQNLNHDAMYWYRQDPGQGLRLIYYSQIVNDFQKGDIAEGYSVSREKKESFPLTVTSAQKNPTAFYLCASSESSSFSTDTQYFGPGTRLTVL.

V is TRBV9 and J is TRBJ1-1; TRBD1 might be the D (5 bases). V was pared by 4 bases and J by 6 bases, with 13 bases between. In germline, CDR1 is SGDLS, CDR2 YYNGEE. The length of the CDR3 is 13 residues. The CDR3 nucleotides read TGTGCCAGCAGCCCCGGGGGTCAGGCTGAAGCTTTCTTT. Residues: CASSPGGQAEAFF.

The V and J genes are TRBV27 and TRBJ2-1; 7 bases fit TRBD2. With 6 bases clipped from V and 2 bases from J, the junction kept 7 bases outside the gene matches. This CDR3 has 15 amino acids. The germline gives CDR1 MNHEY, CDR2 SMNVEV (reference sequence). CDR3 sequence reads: CASRSAGPPYNEQFF. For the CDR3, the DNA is TGTGCCAGCAGGTCAGCGGGGCCTCCCTACAATGAGCAGTTCTTC.

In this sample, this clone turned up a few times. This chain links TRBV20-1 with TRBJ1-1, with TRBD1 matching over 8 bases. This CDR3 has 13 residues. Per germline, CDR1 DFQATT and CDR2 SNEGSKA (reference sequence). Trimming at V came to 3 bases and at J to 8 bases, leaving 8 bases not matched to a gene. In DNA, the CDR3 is TGCAGTGCTAGTCAGGGGGCGCCCCCCGAAGCTTTCTTT. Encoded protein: CSASQGAPPEAFF.

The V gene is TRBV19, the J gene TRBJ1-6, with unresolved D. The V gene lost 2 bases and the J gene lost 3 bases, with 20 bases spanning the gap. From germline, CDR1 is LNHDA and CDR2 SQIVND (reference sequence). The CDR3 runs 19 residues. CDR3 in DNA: TGTGCCAGTAGTATAAACGGAGAAGCAGTTAAAGGCTATAATTCACCCCTCCACTTT. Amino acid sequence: CASSINGEAVKGYNSPLHF.

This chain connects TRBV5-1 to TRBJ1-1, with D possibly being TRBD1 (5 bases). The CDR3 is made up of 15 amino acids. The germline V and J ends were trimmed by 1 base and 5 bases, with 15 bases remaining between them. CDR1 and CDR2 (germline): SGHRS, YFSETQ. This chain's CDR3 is CASSLSLGEGTEAFF. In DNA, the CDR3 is TGCGCCAGCAGCTTGAGTTTAGGGGAAGGGACTGAAGCTTTCTTT.

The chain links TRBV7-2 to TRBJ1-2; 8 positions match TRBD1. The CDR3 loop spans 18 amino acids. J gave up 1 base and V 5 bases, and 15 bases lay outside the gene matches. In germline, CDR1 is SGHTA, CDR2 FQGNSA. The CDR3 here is CASSPFSGGPSFNYGYTF. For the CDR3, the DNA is TGTGCCAGCAGCCCTTTTTCAGGGGGCCCCTCCTTTAACTATGGCTACACCTTC.

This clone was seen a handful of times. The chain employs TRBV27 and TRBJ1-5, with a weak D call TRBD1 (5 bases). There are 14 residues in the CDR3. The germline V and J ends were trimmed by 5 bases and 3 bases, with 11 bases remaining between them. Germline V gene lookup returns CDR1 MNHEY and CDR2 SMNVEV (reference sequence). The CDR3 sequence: CASSPRGDNQPQHF. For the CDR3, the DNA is TGTGCCAGCAGTCCACGGGGGGACAATCAGCCCCAGCATTTT.

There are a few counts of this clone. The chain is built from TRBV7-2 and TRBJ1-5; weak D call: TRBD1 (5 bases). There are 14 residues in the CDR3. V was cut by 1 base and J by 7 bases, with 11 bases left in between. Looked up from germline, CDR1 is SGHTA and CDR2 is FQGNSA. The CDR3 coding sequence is TGTGCCAGCAGCTTAGGGGGCGGTCGGCAGCCCCAGCATTTT. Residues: CASSLGGGRQPQHF.

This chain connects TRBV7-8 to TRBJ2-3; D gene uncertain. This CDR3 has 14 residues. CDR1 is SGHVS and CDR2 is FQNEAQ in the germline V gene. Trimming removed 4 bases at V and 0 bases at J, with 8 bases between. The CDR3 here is CASSSPTSTDTQYF. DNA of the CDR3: TGTGCCAGCAGCTCACCGACTAGCACAGATACGCAGTATTTT.

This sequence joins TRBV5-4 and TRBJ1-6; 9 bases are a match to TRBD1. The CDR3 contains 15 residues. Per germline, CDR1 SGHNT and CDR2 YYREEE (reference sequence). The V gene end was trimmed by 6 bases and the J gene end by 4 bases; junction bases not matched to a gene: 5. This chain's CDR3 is CASTPGQGYNSPLHF. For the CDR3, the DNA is TGTGCCAGCACCCCCGGACAGGGGTATAATTCACCCCTCCACTTT.

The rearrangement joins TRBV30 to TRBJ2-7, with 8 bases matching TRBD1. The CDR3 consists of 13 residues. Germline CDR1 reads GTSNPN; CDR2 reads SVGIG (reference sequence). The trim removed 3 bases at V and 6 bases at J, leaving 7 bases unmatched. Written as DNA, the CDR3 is TGTGCCTGGAGCCCGGGACAGGTGGCCGAGCAGTACTTC. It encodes CAWSPGQVAEQYF.

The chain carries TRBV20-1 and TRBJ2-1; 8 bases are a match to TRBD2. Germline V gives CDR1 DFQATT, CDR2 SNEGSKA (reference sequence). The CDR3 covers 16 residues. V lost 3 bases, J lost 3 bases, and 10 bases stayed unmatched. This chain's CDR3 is CSASLFGGAHYNEQFF. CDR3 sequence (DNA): TGCAGTGCTAGTTTGTTCGGGGGGGCCCACTACAATGAGCAGTTCTTC.

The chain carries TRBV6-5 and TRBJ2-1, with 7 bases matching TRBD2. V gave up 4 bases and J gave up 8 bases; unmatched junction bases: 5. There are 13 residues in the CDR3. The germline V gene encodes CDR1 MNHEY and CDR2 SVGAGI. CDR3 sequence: CASSSRTRHEQFF. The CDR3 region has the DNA TGTGCCAGCAGTTCTCGGACTAGACATGAGCAGTTCTTC.

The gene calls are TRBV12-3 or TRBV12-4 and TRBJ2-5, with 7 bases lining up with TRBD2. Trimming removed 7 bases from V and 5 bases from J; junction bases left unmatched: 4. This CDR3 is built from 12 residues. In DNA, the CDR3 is TGTGCCAGCAACACCGGGGGGGAGACCCAGTACTTC. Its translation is CASNTGGETQYF.

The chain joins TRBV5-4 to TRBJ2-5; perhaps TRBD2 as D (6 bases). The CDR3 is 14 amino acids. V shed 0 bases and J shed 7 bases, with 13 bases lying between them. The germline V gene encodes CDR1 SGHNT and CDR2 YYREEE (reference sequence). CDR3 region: CASSLESGRGTQYF. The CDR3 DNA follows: TGTGCCAGCAGCTTGGAGTCAGGGCGGGGGACCCAGTACTTC.

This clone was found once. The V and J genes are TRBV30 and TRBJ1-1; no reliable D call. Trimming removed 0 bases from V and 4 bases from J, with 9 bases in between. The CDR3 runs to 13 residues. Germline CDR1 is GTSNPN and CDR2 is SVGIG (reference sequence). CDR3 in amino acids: CAWSVLESTEAFF. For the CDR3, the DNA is TGTGCCTGGAGTGTATTAGAGAGCACTGAAGCTTTCTTT.

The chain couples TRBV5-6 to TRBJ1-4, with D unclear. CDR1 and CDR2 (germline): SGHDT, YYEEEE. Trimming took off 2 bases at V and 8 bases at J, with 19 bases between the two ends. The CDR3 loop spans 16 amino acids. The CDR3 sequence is CASSLYAPGEVEKLFF. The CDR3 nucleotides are TGTGCCAGCAGCTTATATGCTCCGGGAGAGGTGGAAAAACTGTTTTTT.

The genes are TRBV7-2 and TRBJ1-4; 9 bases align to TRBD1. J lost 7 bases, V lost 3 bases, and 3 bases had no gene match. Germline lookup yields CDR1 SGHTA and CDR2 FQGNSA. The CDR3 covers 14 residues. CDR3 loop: CASSLDRGIEKLFF. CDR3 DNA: TGTGCCAGCAGCTTGGACAGGGGTATTGAAAAACTGTTTTTT.

The chain's CDR3 is CASSRRQGSNTEAFF. CDR3 nucleotide sequence: TGTGCCAGCAGCCGCCGACAGGGCTCGAACACTGAAGCTTTCTTT. This chain uses TRBV11-2 with TRBJ1-1; 7 bases align to TRBD1. Germline V CDR1 and CDR2: SGHAT, FQNNGV. The CDR3 extends over 15 amino acids. V was clipped by 5 bases and J by 1 base; unmatched bases: 7.

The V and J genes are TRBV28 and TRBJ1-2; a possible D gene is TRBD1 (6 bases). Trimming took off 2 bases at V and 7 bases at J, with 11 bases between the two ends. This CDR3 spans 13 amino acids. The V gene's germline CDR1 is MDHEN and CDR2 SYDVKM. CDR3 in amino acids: CASSLGGAFGYTF. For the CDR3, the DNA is TGTGCCAGCAGTTTAGGGGGGGCCTTTGGCTACACCTTC.

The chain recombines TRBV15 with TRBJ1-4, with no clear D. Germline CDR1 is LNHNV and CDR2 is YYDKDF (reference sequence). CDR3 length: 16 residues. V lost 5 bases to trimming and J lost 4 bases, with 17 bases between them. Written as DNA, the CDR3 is TGTGCCACCAGCCCCCAGAGGAGTCAGATTAATGAAAAACTGTTTTTT. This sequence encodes CATSPQRSQINEKLFF.

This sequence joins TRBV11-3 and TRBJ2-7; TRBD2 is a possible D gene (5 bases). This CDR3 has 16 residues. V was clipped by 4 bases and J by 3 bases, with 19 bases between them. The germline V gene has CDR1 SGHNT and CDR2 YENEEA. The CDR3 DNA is TGTGCCAGCAGCTCCAAACACCTCGCGGGCCACTACGAGCAGTACTTC. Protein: CASSSKHLAGHYEQYF.

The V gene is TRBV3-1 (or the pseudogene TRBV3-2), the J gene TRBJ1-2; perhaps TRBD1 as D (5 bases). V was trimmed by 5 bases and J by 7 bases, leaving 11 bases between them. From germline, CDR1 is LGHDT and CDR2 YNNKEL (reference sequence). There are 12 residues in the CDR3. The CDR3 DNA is TGTGCCAGCAGCTTAAGGGGTTTTGGCTACACCTTC. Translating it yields CASSLRGFGYTF.

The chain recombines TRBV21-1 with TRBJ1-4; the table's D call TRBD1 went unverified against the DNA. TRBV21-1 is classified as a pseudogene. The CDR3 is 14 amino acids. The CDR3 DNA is TGTGCCAGCAAGTTCGCACAGCTAAATGAAAAACTGTTTTTT. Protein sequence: CASKFAQLNEKLFF.

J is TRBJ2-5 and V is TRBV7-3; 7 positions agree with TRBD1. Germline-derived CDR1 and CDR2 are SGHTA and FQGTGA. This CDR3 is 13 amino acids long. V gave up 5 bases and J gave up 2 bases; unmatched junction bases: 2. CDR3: CASSRGQQETQYF. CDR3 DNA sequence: TGTGCCAGCAGCCGGGGACAGCAAGAGACCCAGTACTTC.

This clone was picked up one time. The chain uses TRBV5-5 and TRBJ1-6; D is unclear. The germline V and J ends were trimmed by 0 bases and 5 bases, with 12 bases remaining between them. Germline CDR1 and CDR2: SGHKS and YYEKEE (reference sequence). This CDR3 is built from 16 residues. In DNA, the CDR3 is TGTGCCAGCAGCTTGGGGCCCAATCTCGATAATTCACCCCTCCACTTT. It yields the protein CASSLGPNLDNSPLHF.